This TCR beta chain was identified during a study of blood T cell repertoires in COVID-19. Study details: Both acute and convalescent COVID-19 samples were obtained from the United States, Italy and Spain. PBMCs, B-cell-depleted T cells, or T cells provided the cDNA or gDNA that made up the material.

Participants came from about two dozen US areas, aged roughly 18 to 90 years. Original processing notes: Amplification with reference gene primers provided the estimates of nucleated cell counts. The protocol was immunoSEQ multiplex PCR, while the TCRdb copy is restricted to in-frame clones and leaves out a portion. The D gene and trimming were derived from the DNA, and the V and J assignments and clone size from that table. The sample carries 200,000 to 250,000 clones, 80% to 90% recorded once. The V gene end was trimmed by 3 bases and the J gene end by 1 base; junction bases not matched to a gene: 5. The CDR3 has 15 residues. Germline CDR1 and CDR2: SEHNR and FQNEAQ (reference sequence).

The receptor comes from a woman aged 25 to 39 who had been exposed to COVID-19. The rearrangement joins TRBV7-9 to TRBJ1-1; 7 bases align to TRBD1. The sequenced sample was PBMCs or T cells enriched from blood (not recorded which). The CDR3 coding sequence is TGTGCCAGCAGCTTTATCGACAGGGAGAACACTGAAGCTTTCTTT. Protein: CASSFIDRENTEAFF.